The rows below give T cell receptor beta chains drawn from one sample of a study of technical replicates of blood from a few donors. Here immunoSEQ multiplex PCR was the method, and the copy in TCRdb shows in-frame clones only, minus some. Among tens of thousands of clones listed, 90% to 95% were seen once. Material: T cells isolated from PBMCs. The origin of the receptors is a human donor in good health. Both conserved end residues are part of each CDR3. Fields, in order: clone size, D gene, J gene, V gene, CDR3 protein, CDR3 DNA. The D gene is left open where the match is weak. Part of the rows lack a size; the others show once, few, many or a class for expanded clones.

NA,TRBD2,TRBJ2-7,TRBV4-1,CASSQGLAGAYEQYF,TGCGCCAGCAGCCAAGGACTAGCGGGAGCCTACGAGCAGTACTTC
NA,TRBD1,TRBJ1-1,TRBV28,CASGGAGTGDTEAFF,TGTGCCAGCGGGGGGGCTGGGACAGGCGACACTGAAGCTTTCTTT
NA,TRBD1,TRBJ2-3,TRBV28,CASSLSVGTGGPDTQYF,TGTGCCAGCAGTTTATCCGTGGGGACAGGGGGTCCAGATACGCAGTATTTT
NA,NA,TRBJ2-1,TRBV6-4,CASSDSVYNEQFF,TGTGCCAGCAGTGATTCCGTCTACAATGAGCAGTTCTTC
NA,NA,TRBJ2-7,TRBV7-8,CASSLNFGDSGPYEQYF,TGTGCCAGCAGCTTAAATTTCGGGGATTCCGGGCCCTACGAGCAGTACTTC
NA,TRBD1,TRBJ2-2,TRBV5-1,CASSNSDRMTGELFF,TGCGCCAGCAGCAACTCGGACAGGATGACCGGGGAGCTGTTTTTT
NA,TRBD1,TRBJ2-5,TRBV7-8,CASSLVAGGWGETQYF,TGTGCCAGCAGCTTAGTAGCAGGGGGCTGGGGGGAGACCCAGTACTTC
NA,NA,TRBJ2-3,TRBV28,CASSRGDLAKDTQYF,TGTGCCAGCAGCCGAGGGGACCTAGCGAAAGATACGCAGTATTTT
NA,NA,TRBJ2-7,TRBV6-5,CASSYRGMRNEQYF,TGTGCCAGCAGTTACCGGGGGATGAGGAACGAGCAGTACTTC
NA,TRBD1,TRBJ1-1,TRBV14,CASSLQGAGNTEAFF,TGTGCCAGCAGCCTCCAGGGGGCTGGGAACACTGAAGCTTTCTTT
NA,TRBD1,TRBJ1-1,TRBV19,CASSTQGYTEAFF,TGTGCCAGTAGTACACAGGGGTACACTGAAGCTTTCTTT
NA,TRBD2,TRBJ2-1,TRBV7-2,CASTPRLAGSNEQFF,TGTGCCAGCACCCCGCGGCTAGCGGGGAGCAATGAGCAGTTCTTC
NA,NA,TRBJ2-3,TRBV5-1,CASSPDTTDTQYF,TGCGCCAGCAGTCCCGACACCACAGATACGCAGTATTTT
NA,NA,TRBJ2-6,TRBV10-3,CAISESRPGQTGANVLTF,TGTGCCATCAGTGAGAGCAGACCTGGGCAGACTGGGGCCAACGTCCTGACTTTC
NA,NA,TRBJ2-3,TRBV27,CASSLLSTDTQYF,TGTGCCAGCAGTTTACTTAGCACAGATACGCAGTATTTT
NA,TRBD1,TRBJ1-1,TRBV19,CASSMGQMGGPEAFF,TGTGCCAGTAGTATGGGACAGATGGGAGGCCCCGAAGCTTTCTTT
NA,NA,TRBJ1-5,TRBV6-5,CASSLPGGDQPQHF,TGTGCCAGCAGCCTACCCGGTGGAGATCAGCCCCAGCATTTT
NA,TRBD2,TRBJ2-5,TRBV7-8,CASSFRTSGLQETQYF,TGTGCCAGCAGCTTTCGGACTAGCGGTTTACAAGAGACCCAGTACTTC
NA,TRBD2,TRBJ2-1,TRBV9,CASSVELAGGQYNEQFF,TGTGCCAGCAGCGTAGAGCTAGCGGGGGGACAATACAATGAGCAGTTCTTC
NA,TRBD2,TRBJ2-7,TRBV18,CASSPRSGSSYEQYF,TGTGCCAGCTCACCGAGGAGCGGGAGTTCCTACGAGCAGTACTTC
NA,NA,TRBJ1-5,TRBV6-1,CASSEIGDQPQHF,TGTGCCAGCAGTGAAATAGGGGATCAGCCCCAGCATTTT
NA,NA,TRBJ1-2,TRBV2,CASRSGLKGYTF,TGTGCCAGCAGGTCAGGGTTGAAAGGCTACACCTTC
NA,NA,TRBJ2-6,TRBV21-1,CASSWGLGANVLTF,NA
NA,TRBD2,TRBJ2-7,TRBV9,CASSVAGGLLIPYEQYF,TGTGCCAGCAGCGTGGCGGGAGGACTCCTCATTCCCTACGAGCAGTACTTC
NA,NA,TRBJ1-1,TRBV6-1,CASSDLAGDFQF,TGTGCCAGCAGTGATCTGGCAGGGGATTTTCAATTT
NA,NA,TRBJ1-1,TRBV5-1,CASSADRTWTEAFF,TGCGCCAGCAGCGCGGACAGAACTTGGACTGAAGCTTTCTTT
NA,NA,TRBJ2-3,TRBV18,CASSPPSSPRDTQYF,TGTGCCAGCTCACCACCGTCTAGCCCCCGAGATACGCAGTATTTT
NA,TRBD1,TRBJ1-4,TRBV19,CASTDRGGEKLFF,TGTGCCAGTACTGACAGGGGAGGAGAAAAACTGTTTTTT
NA,TRBD1,TRBJ1-2,TRBV4-1,CASSQVLRTGGYTF,TGCGCCAGCAGCCAAGTGTTGAGGACAGGGGGCTACACCTTC
NA,NA,TRBJ2-7,TRBV14,CASSLNYLYEQYF,TGTGCCAGCAGCCTGAACTATCTCTACGAGCAGTACTTC
NA,TRBD1,TRBJ1-5,TRBV6-1,CASSELLGQGGQPQHF,TGTGCCAGCAGTGAATTACTTGGACAGGGAGGTCAGCCCCAGCATTTT
NA,TRBD2,TRBJ2-3,TRBV25-1,CASSQRAGGDTQYF,TGTGCCAGCAGTCAACGAGCGGGGGGAGATACGCAGTATTTT
NA,TRBD1,TRBJ2-2,TRBV5-1,CASSPGQGARGELFF,TGCGCCAGCAGCCCCGGACAGGGGGCGAGAGGGGAGCTGTTTTTT
NA,NA,TRBJ2-3,TRBV11-1,CASSFTSSDTQYF,TGTGCCAGCAGTTTTACTAGTAGTGATACGCAGTATTTT
NA,NA,TRBJ1-1,TRBV5-6,CASSRQSSLLTEAFF,TGTGCCAGCAGTCGACAGTCTTCTCTACTCACTGAAGCTTTCTTT
once,TRBD1,TRBJ1-1,TRBV9,CASSDTGEADTEAFF,TGTGCCAGCAGCGACACAGGGGAGGCGGACACTGAAGCTTTCTTT
NA,NA,TRBJ1-1,TRBV5-6,CASSLGARGREAFF,TGTGCCAGCAGTTTGGGCGCCCGAGGTCGGGAAGCTTTCTTT
NA,NA,TRBJ2-3,TRBV29-1,CSVDRETSTDTQYF,TGCAGCGTTGACCGAGAAACTAGCACAGATACGCAGTATTTT
NA,TRBD2,TRBJ2-7,TRBV11-3,CASSFKTSGGGEQYF,TGTGCCAGCAGCTTCAAGACTAGCGGGGGGGGCGAGCAGTACTTC
NA,NA,TRBJ2-4,TRBV6-5,CASSYSMAGAKNIQYF,TGTGCCAGCAGTTACTCGATGGCGGGGGCCAAAAACATTCAGTACTTC
NA,TRBD2,TRBJ2-1,TRBV19,CASSIDYGRADEQFF,TGTGCCAGTAGTATAGATTACGGGAGGGCCGATGAGCAGTTCTTC
NA,TRBD2,TRBJ2-7,TRBV2,CASRAMTSGGHPYEQYF,TGTGCCAGCAGGGCAATGACTAGCGGGGGGCACCCCTACGAGCAGTACTTC
once,NA,TRBJ1-2,TRBV29-1,CSVGGGGNGYTF,TGCAGCGTTGGCGGGGGTGGTAATGGCTACACCTTC
NA,NA,TRBJ1-2,TRBV6-1,CASSEYRVYGYTF,TGTGCCAGCAGTGAGTACAGGGTCTATGGCTACACCTTC
NA,TRBD1,TRBJ1-2,TRBV29-1,CSVEATGSYGYTF,TGCAGCGTTGAAGCGACAGGGTCCTATGGCTACACCTTC
NA,NA,TRBJ1-1,TRBV11-1,CASSHFSIQSLMNTEAFF,TGTGCCAGCAGCCACTTCTCGATCCAAAGCCTCATGAACACTGAAGCTTTCTTT
NA,NA,TRBJ1-3,TRBV5-1,CASSLTWGRREHGSGNTIYF,TGCGCCAGCAGCTTGACATGGGGTCGCCGGGAACATGGATCTGGAAACACCATATATTTT
NA,NA,TRBJ2-7,TRBV29-1,CSVERGTDPYEQYF,TGCAGCGTTGAACGGGGGACAGACCCCTACGAGCAGTACTTC
NA,TRBD1,TRBJ2-6,TRBV5-4,CASSRDRGLLGANVLTF,TGTGCCAGCAGCCGGGACAGGGGGCTACTTGGGGCCAACGTCCTGACTTTC